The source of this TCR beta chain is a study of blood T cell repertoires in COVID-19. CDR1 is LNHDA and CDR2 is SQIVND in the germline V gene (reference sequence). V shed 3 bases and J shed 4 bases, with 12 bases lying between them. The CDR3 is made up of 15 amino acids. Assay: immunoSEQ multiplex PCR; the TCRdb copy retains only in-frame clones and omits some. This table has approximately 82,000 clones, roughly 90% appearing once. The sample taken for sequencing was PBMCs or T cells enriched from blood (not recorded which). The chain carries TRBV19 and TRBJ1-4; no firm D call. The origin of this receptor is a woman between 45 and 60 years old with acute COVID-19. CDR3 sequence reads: CASSIRSQLNEKLFF. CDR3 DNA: TGTGCCAGTAGTATCCGTTCACAGCTTAATGAAAAACTGTTTTTT.